The rows below give T cell receptor beta chains drawn from one sample of a study of naive and memory T cell subsets. A single record per CDR3 protein comes from TCRdb applying MiXCR to the UMI-ligation and nested PCR reads. Of under 150,000 distinct CDR3 sequences listed, about a fifth are singletons. Sequencing was done on a sample of naive CD8+ T cells from blood. These receptors were obtained from a human donor in good health. Each CDR3 is given with its conserved first and last residue. The D gene is left open where the match is weak. The listing skips clone size in some rows; elsewhere it reads once, few, many or a size class.

V gene: TRBV19
clone size: many
J gene: TRBJ2-7
D gene: -
CDR3 protein: CATQVGTEGIDPYEQYF
CDR3 DNA: TGTGCCACTCAAGTCGGGACGGAAGGCATAGACCCCTACGAGCAGTACTTC

V gene: TRBV28
clone size: many
J gene: TRBJ2-1
D gene: TRBD2
CDR3 protein: CASRLAGGGNEQFF
CDR3 DNA: TGTGCCAGCAGGCTAGCGGGAGGGGGGAATGAGCAGTTCTTC

V gene: TRBV28
clone size: -
J gene: TRBJ2-5
D gene: TRBD2
CDR3 protein: CASSLEASGGIETQYF
CDR3 DNA: TGTGCCAGCAGTTTAGAGGCTAGCGGAGGGATAGAGACCCAGTACTTC

V gene: TRBV9
clone size: few
J gene: TRBJ2-1
D gene: -
CDR3 protein: CASSVGHRNSYNEQFF
CDR3 DNA: TGTGCCAGCAGCGTAGGTCACAGGAACTCCTACAATGAGCAGTTCTTC

V gene: TRBV28
clone size: few
J gene: TRBJ1-2
D gene: -
CDR3 protein: CASSFWGDGYTF
CDR3 DNA: TGTGCCAGCAGTTTCTGGGGAGATGGCTACACCTTC

V gene: TRBV6-5
clone size: -
J gene: TRBJ2-5
D gene: TRBD2
CDR3 protein: CASSYAGLQETQYF
CDR3 DNA: TGTGCCAGCAGTTACGCGGGACTACAAGAGACCCAGTACTTC

V gene: TRBV4-3
clone size: few
J gene: TRBJ2-7
D gene: -
CDR3 protein: CASSQTGKPYEQYF
CDR3 DNA: TGCGCCAGCAGCCAGACCGGGAAGCCATACGAGCAGTACTTC

V gene: TRBV5-1
clone size: few
J gene: TRBJ2-7
D gene: -
CDR3 protein: CASSHGGASNEQYF
CDR3 DNA: TGCGCCAGCAGCCACGGAGGGGCATCTAACGAGCAGTACTTC

V gene: TRBV5-1
clone size: few
J gene: TRBJ1-1
D gene: -
CDR3 protein: CASSSPTGSAEAFF
CDR3 DNA: TGCGCCAGCAGCTCCCCTACAGGGTCGGCCGAAGCTTTCTTT

V gene: TRBV6-5
clone size: -
J gene: TRBJ2-1
D gene: -
CDR3 protein: CASGKDGYNEQFF
CDR3 DNA: TGTGCCAGCGGGAAGGACGGATACAATGAGCAGTTCTTC

V gene: TRBV12-3/TRBV12-4
clone size: once
J gene: TRBJ2-7
D gene: TRBD2
CDR3 protein: CAVGGGIYEQYF
CDR3 DNA: TGTGCCGTGGGGGGAGGGATCTACGAGCAGTACTTC

V gene: TRBV28
clone size: few
J gene: TRBJ2-7
D gene: -
CDR3 protein: CASSSGSTYEQYF
CDR3 DNA: TGTGCCAGCAGTTCCGGGAGCACCTACGAGCAGTACTTC

V gene: TRBV6-4
clone size: -
J gene: TRBJ2-3
D gene: -
CDR3 protein: CASSPAGYATDTQYF
CDR3 DNA: TGTGCCAGCAGCCCTGCGGGATACGCGACAGATACGCAGTATTTT

V gene: TRBV4-1
clone size: few
J gene: TRBJ2-1
D gene: -
CDR3 protein: CASSQVNVHEQFF
CDR3 DNA: TGCGCCAGCAGCCAAGTCAACGTCCACGAGCAGTTCTTC

V gene: TRBV13
clone size: few
J gene: TRBJ2-7
D gene: -
CDR3 protein: CASSLRGLANSYEQYF
CDR3 DNA: TGTGCCAGCAGCTTACGAGGTCTAGCTAACTCCTACGAGCAGTACTTC

V gene: TRBV27
clone size: -
J gene: TRBJ2-1
D gene: -
CDR3 protein: CASSLSGEVNEQFF
CDR3 DNA: TGTGCCAGCAGTTTATCGGGAGAGGTGAATGAGCAGTTCTTC

V gene: TRBV7-7
clone size: few
J gene: TRBJ2-5
D gene: -
CDR3 protein: CASSPIEETQYF
CDR3 DNA: TGTGCCAGCAGCCCCATCGAGGAGACCCAGTACTTC

V gene: TRBV12-5
clone size: few
J gene: TRBJ1-1
D gene: -
CDR3 protein: CASVSTGREVDTEAFF
CDR3 DNA: TGTGCTAGTGTCTCGACTGGGCGTGAGGTTGACACTGAAGCTTTCTTT

V gene: TRBV2
clone size: once
J gene: TRBJ2-3
D gene: TRBD1
CDR3 protein: CASSETGGGTDTQYF
CDR3 DNA: TGTGCCAGCAGTGAAACAGGGGGCGGGACAGATACGCAGTATTTT

V gene: TRBV6-1
clone size: many
J gene: TRBJ2-7
D gene: -
CDR3 protein: CASSESYEQYF
CDR3 DNA: TGTGCCAGCAGTGAATCCTACGAGCAGTACTTC

V gene: TRBV15
clone size: -
J gene: TRBJ2-4
D gene: -
CDR3 protein: CATSYWEGIQYF
CDR3 DNA: TGTGCCACCAGCTACTGGGAAGGGATTCAGTACTTC

V gene: TRBV5-5
clone size: -
J gene: TRBJ2-7
D gene: -
CDR3 protein: CASSWTPSYEQYF
CDR3 DNA: TGTGCCAGCAGTTGGACACCCTCCTACGAGCAGTACTTC

V gene: TRBV20-1
clone size: many
J gene: TRBJ2-7
D gene: -
CDR3 protein: CSARPRGGAYEQYF
CDR3 DNA: TGCAGTGCTAGACCGAGAGGGGGAGCCTACGAGCAGTACTTC

V gene: TRBV7-2
clone size: few
J gene: TRBJ1-4
D gene: -
CDR3 protein: CASSPGPYVDGKLFF
CDR3 DNA: TGTGCCAGCAGCCCAGGCCCCTACGTCGATGGAAAACTGTTTTTT